These 26 T cell receptor beta chains share one sample of origin, sequenced in a study of cytomegalovirus exposure and HLA in healthy donors. PCR employed 60 Vbeta and 13 Jbeta primers. Libraries were prepared by immunoSEQ multiplex PCR; TCRdb keeps only in-frame clonotypes and omits some of them. The sample lists over 150,000 clones; roughly 85% were seen once. What was sequenced was PBMCs. These receptors all come from a male donor in good health and CMV-seropositive.

This sequence joins TRBV5-4 and TRBJ2-5; D remains unclear. Between the trimmed V and J ends, which lost 4 bases and 8 bases, there was a span of 9 bases. In germline, CDR1 is SGHNT, CDR2 YYREEE (reference sequence). This CDR3 region has 11 residues. The CDR3 DNA sequence: TGTGCCAGCAGCCAACAGTCTACCCAGTACTTC. This codes for CASSQQSTQYF.

The chain has TRBV5-5 and TRBJ2-2; the D gene is possibly TRBD2 (5 bases). Deletions cut 1 base from V and 0 bases from J, with 13 bases between. Looked up from germline, CDR1 is SGHKS and CDR2 is YYEKEE (reference sequence). The CDR3 is 17 amino acids. The CDR3 protein is CASSLTGIPANTGELFF. The CDR3 DNA sequence: TGTGCCAGCAGCTTGACCGGGATACCCGCGAACACCGGGGAGCTGTTTTTT. The variable domain in full, with the rest retrieved from reference TRBV5-5 and TRBJ2-2, is DAGVTQSPTHLIKTRGQQVTLRCSPISGHKSVSWYQQVLGQGPQFIFQYYEKEERGRGNFPDRFSARQFPNYSSELNVNALLLGDSALYLCASSLTGIPANTGELFFGEGSRLTVL.

This chain connects TRBV7-2 to TRBJ1-4; D not certain. The CDR3 is 15 amino acids. V lost 2 bases, J lost 0 bases, and 7 bases lay in between. Per the germline V gene, CDR1 is SGHTA and CDR2 is FQGNSA. CDR3 amino acids: CASSLMTATNEKLFF. CDR3 bases: TGTGCCAGCAGCTTAATGACTGCAACTAATGAAAAACTGTTTTTT.

The rearrangement links TRBV15 to TRBJ2-2, with 9 bases fitting TRBD1. Germline V gene lookup returns CDR1 LNHNV and CDR2 YYDKDF (reference sequence). The CDR3 consists of 17 residues. The V and J ends lost 1 base and 4 bases, in that order; junction bases with no gene match: 7. The CDR3 DNA follows: TGTGCCACCAGCAGAGCCGGGACAGGGCGGTTCACCGGGGAGCTGTTTTTT. It encodes CATSRAGTGRFTGELFF.

The rearrangement joins TRBV11-2 to TRBJ1-1, with D possibly TRBD1 on 5 matching bases. Trimming took 5 bases from V and 7 from J, leaving 14 bases between them. Germline CDR1 and CDR2: SGHAT and FQNNGV. This CDR3 spans 13 amino acids. DNA of the CDR3: TGTGCCAGCAGCGTCTGGGGCGGGGGTGAAGCTTTCTTT. Its translation: CASSVWGGGEAFF. Drawing the rest from reference TRBV11-2 and TRBJ1-1, the complete variable domain is EAGVAQSPRYKIIEKRQSVAFWCNPISGHATLYWYQQILGQGPKLLIQFQNNGVVDDSQLPKDRFSAERLKGVDSTLKIQPAKLEDSAVYLCASSVWGGGEAFFGQGTRLTVV.

The genes are TRBV14 and TRBJ1-2; a possible D gene is TRBD1 (5 bases). Germline loops: CDR1 SGHDN, CDR2 FVKESK. The V and J ends lost 0 bases and 0 bases respectively, with 14 bases between them. This CDR3 contains 17 residues. The CDR3 loop is CASSQDLPGGANYGYTF. CDR3 nucleotide sequence: TGTGCCAGCAGCCAAGATCTCCCCGGGGGGGCTAACTATGGCTACACCTTC.

The genes are TRBV11-2 and TRBJ2-2; 12 nucleotides align to TRBD1. This CDR3 has 16 residues. CDR1 is SGHAT, CDR2 FQNNGV, per germline. V lost 1 base and J lost 6; bases outside the gene matches: 3. The CDR3, as DNA: TGTGCCAGCAGCTTAGGGGGGACAGGGGGCGCCGGGGAGCTGTTTTTT. Its translation: CASSLGGTGGAGELFF.

This clone was seen a single time. The chain joins TRBV5-4 to TRBJ2-5, with a weak D call TRBD1 (7 bases). This CDR3 comprises 14 residues. V was shortened by 2 bases and J by 4 bases, with 12 bases between the two germline ends. Germline V lookup: CDR1 SGHNT, CDR2 YYREEE (reference sequence). The DNA of the CDR3 is TGTGCCAGCAGCTTCGACCAGGGGGGAGAGACCCAGTACTTC. The encoded protein is CASSFDQGGETQYF.

The V gene is TRBV18, the J gene TRBJ1-1, with D unclear. Germline values: CDR1 KGHSH, CDR2 LQKENI. This CDR3 spans 14 amino acids. The V and J ends lost 2 bases and 0 bases respectively, with 7 bases between them. DNA of the CDR3: TGTGCCAGCTCACCAGAGAGTCTGAACACTGAAGCTTTCTTT. Translated: CASSPESLNTEAFF. The full variable domain, completed using reference TRBV18 and TRBJ1-1, is NAGVMQNPRHLVRRRGQEARLRCSPMKGHSHVYWYRQLPEEGLKFMVYLQKENIIDESGMPKERFSAEFPKEGPSILRIQQVVRGDSAAYFCASSPESLNTEAFFGQGTRLTVV.

This clone came up once. This rearrangement joins TRBV19 to TRBJ2-7; tentative D call: TRBD1 (6 bases). V lost 8 bases to trimming and J lost 4 bases, with 12 bases between them. CDR3 length: 12 residues. CDR1 LNHDA and CDR2 SQIVND come from the germline V gene (reference sequence). CDR3 sequence: CASEDSLYEQYF. CDR3 nucleotides: TGTGCCAGTGAGGACAGCCTATACGAGCAGTACTTC.

DNA for the CDR3: TGTGCCAGCAGTCCGCGCCTGGACAGGAGCGGCTACACCTTC. It specifies CASSPRLDRSGYTF. The V call is TRBV6-5, the J call TRBJ1-2; 7 nucleotides match TRBD1. The CDR3 contains 14 residues. V lost 5 bases and J lost 8; bases outside the gene matches: 11. In germline, CDR1 is MNHEY, CDR2 SVGAGI.

The chain couples TRBV19 to TRBJ1-5; TRBD1 agrees at 7 bases. J lost 5 bases, V lost 5 bases, and 12 bases had no gene match. The germline V gene encodes CDR1 LNHDA and CDR2 SQIVND (reference sequence). CDR3 length equals 16 residues. The CDR3 is CASSPPFRGVYQPQHF. CDR3 coding DNA: TGTGCCAGTAGTCCCCCTTTCAGGGGGGTCTATCAGCCCCAGCATTTT.

The rearrangement uses TRBV16 and TRBJ1-2, with a possible D match to TRBD1 (5 bases). This CDR3 spans 14 amino acids. Germline V lookup: CDR1 KGHSY, CDR2 FQNENV. V lost 2 bases, J lost 4 bases, and 11 bases lay in between. This CDR3 reads CASSQMGTIYGYTF. As DNA, the CDR3 is TGTGCCAGCAGCCAAATGGGGACTATCTATGGCTACACCTTC.

The sample holds a few counts of this clone. This chain connects TRBV5-8 to TRBJ2-1, with D perhaps matching TRBD1 (7 bases). The ends were cut back, 4 bases at V and 7 bases at J, with 15 bases in the middle. CDR1 and CDR2 (germline): SGHTS, YDEGEE. CDR3 length equals 14 residues. The CDR3 region is CASSGGGASNEQFF. Here the CDR3 DNA reads TGTGCCAGCAGCGGAGGGGGCGCGAGTAATGAGCAGTTCTTC.

The genes are TRBV7-8 and TRBJ2-5; 9 bases align to TRBD2. The J call may not be correct, given that the DNA end is closer to TRBJ2-7. Germline V gene data show CDR1 as SGHVS and CDR2 as FQNEAQ. This CDR3 has 16 amino acids. CDR3 coding DNA: TGTGCCAGCAGCTTAGAAGGCCTAGCGGGGAGATACGAGCAGTACTTC. As protein: CASSLEGLAGRYEQYF.

The chain uses TRBV10-2 and TRBJ2-1, with 13 nucleotides matching TRBD2. V lost 5 bases, J lost 5 bases, and 9 bases stayed unmatched. The germline V gene has CDR1 WSHSY and CDR2 SAAADI. The length of the CDR3 is 17 residues. CDR3 loop: CASSLGLAGEVDNEQFF. In DNA, the CDR3 is TGCGCCAGCAGTTTAGGACTAGCGGGAGAGGTGGACAATGAGCAGTTCTTC.

The V call is TRBV5-1, the J call TRBJ2-5; D may be TRBD1 (5 bases). Germline CDR1 and CDR2: SGHRS and YFSETQ. V shed 5 bases and J shed 4 bases, with 15 bases lying between them. This CDR3 region has 14 residues. The CDR3 sequence: CASRDPGMRETQYF. The DNA of the CDR3 is TGCGCCAGCAGGGATCCAGGGATGAGAGAGACCCAGTACTTC.

The chain combines TRBV5-1 with TRBJ1-1; 8 bases match TRBD1. Germline CDR1 is SGHRS and CDR2 is YFSETQ. Unmatched junction bases numbered 9, after V lost 4 bases and J lost 1 base. The CDR3 contains 16 residues. The CDR3 protein is CASSITSTGGNTEAFF. CDR3 nucleotide sequence: TGCGCCAGCAGCATAACTTCTACAGGGGGGAACACTGAAGCTTTCTTT.

This clone came up once. The V gene is TRBV28, the J gene TRBJ1-5, with 9 positions matching TRBD1. V shed 2 bases, J shed 4 bases, and the junction held 12 bases outside the gene matches. The CDR3 extends over 18 amino acids. Germline V gene data show CDR1 as MDHEN and CDR2 as SYDVKM. CDR3 in amino acids: CASSLPLPPGQGNQPQHF. The CDR3 nucleotides are TGTGCCAGCAGTTTACCCCTACCGCCGGGACAGGGTAATCAGCCCCAGCATTTT.

The chain couples TRBV5-1 to TRBJ1-2; 7 bases line up with TRBD1. CDR1 is SGHRS, CDR2 YFSETQ, per germline. The CDR3 consists of 15 residues. The V and J ends lost 0 bases and 8 bases, in that order; junction bases with no gene match: 10. For the CDR3, the DNA is TGCGCCAGCAGCTTGGTATCGTCAGGGGGTCAAGGCTACACCTTC. Its protein product is CASSLVSSGGQGYTF.

The chain carries TRBV6-1 and TRBJ1-1; perhaps TRBD1 as D (5 bases). Germline CDR1 MNHNS, CDR2 SASEGT. This CDR3 comprises 14 residues. V dropped 7 bases and J dropped 6 bases, with 18 bases sitting between them. The CDR3 loop reads CASTSGGTSAEAFF. CDR3 sequence (DNA): TGTGCCAGCACATCCGGCGGGACGAGCGCTGAAGCTTTCTTT.

The chain links TRBV28 to TRBJ2-3; 9 bases align to TRBD1. Trimming cost V 10 bases and J 3 bases; bases outside gene matches: 8. CDR1 MDHEN and CDR2 SYDVKM come from the germline V gene. The length of the CDR3 is 14 residues. The CDR3 DNA follows: TGTGCCACCATCACCGGACAGGGGACAGATACGCAGTATTTT. It codes for CATITGQGTDTQYF. The whole variable domain, filled in from reference TRBV28 and TRBJ2-3, reads DVKVTQSSRYLVKRTGEKVFLECVQDMDHENMFWYRQDPGLGLRLIYFSYDVKMKEKGDIPEGYSVSREKKERFSLILESASTNQTSMYLCATITGQGTDTQYFGPGTRLTVL.

This chain links TRBV2 with TRBJ2-5; the D gene is possibly TRBD1 (6 bases). The CDR3 has 16 residues. V lost 1 base, J lost 2 bases, and 14 bases lay in between. Germline V gives CDR1 SNHLY, CDR2 FYNNEI. The CDR3 sequence is CASSEGRGPSQETQYF. CDR3 sequence (DNA): TGTGCCAGCAGTGAAGGCAGGGGCCCCTCTCAAGAGACCCAGTACTTC.

V and J are TRBV5-1 and TRBJ2-1; TRBD2 matches 7 bases. The CDR3 contains 13 residues. Germline-derived CDR1 and CDR2 are SGHRS and YFSETQ. J lost 6 bases, V lost 8 bases, and 8 bases had no gene match. The chain's CDR3 is CASKVGGSNEQFF. For the CDR3, the DNA is TGCGCCAGTAAGGTAGGCGGGAGCAATGAGCAGTTCTTC.

The V and J genes are TRBV7-9 and TRBJ2-7; 8 bases are shared with TRBD1. V lost 1 base to trimming and J lost 6 bases; unmatched junction nucleotides: 5. CDR3 length equals 14 residues. Germline assignment: CDR1 SEHNR and CDR2 FQNEAQ (reference sequence). The CDR3 DNA reads TGTGCCAGCAGCTTAGGAGTCAGGGGGCTCGAGCAGTACTTC. This codes for CASSLGVRGLEQYF.

Comments on this clone: Other DNA sequences in the same sample also yield this CDR3. This sequence joins TRBV6-5 and TRBJ2-6; possible D gene TRBD2, 6 bases. The V gene's germline CDR1 is MNHEY and CDR2 SVGAGI. The ends were cut back, 2 bases at V and 4 bases at J, with 9 bases in the middle. This CDR3 comprises 15 residues. CDR3 residues: CASSYGGTGANVLTF. CDR3 nucleotide sequence: TGTGCCAGCAGTTACGGAGGGACCGGGGCCAACGTCCTGACTTTC.